The 6 T cell receptor beta chains in this list originate from one sample, sequenced in a study of graft-versus-host responses after intestinal transplantation. Antigen specificity for these receptors is unknown. Here immunoSEQ multiplex PCR was the method, and the copy in TCRdb shows in-frame clones only, minus some. The table lists just over 95,000 clones, roughly nine tenths of them singletons. The specimen comprised unstimulated CD4+ T cells sorted from spleen or lymph node cells, sampled before intestinal transplant. Receptors originate from a human donor who received an intestinal transplant.

The rearrangement uses TRBV18 and TRBJ2-6; 8 bases map to TRBD1. The CDR3 is made up of 21 amino acids. The J segment lost 0 bases and the V segment lost 0 bases, leaving 13 bases of the junction unmatched. The germline V gene encodes CDR1 KGHSH and CDR2 LQKENI. This CDR3 reads CASSPPRQGAHRGSGANVLTF. The CDR3 DNA reads as TGTGCCAGCTCACCACCGAGGCAGGGGGCACATAGGGGCTCTGGGGCCAACGTCCTGACTTTC. Variable domain in full (rest from reference TRBV18 and TRBJ2-6): NAGVMQNPRHLVRRRGQEARLRCSPMKGHSHVYWYRQLPEEGLKFMVYLQKENIIDESGMPKERFSAEFPKEGPSILRIQQVVRGDSAAYFCASSPPRQGAHRGSGANVLTFGAGSRLTVL.

This clone is a singleton in its sample. This chain links TRBV5-1 with TRBJ2-2, with a tentative D call TRBD1 (6 bases). V was shortened by 0 bases and J by 6 bases, with 9 bases between the two germline ends. CDR1 is SGHRS, CDR2 YFSETQ, per germline. CDR3 length: 14 amino acids. DNA of the CDR3: TGCGCCAGCAGCTTGGACAGGGCGGCCGGGGAGCTGTTTTTT. Translated, it gives CASSLDRAAGELFF.

This sequence joins TRBV6-1 and TRBJ2-5; 7 bases map to TRBD1. Germline CDR1 MNHNS, CDR2 SASEGT. Trimming cost V 8 bases and J 4 bases; bases outside gene matches: 7. This CDR3 spans 13 amino acids. Here the CDR3 DNA reads TGTGCCAGCCAAGTGGCAGGGGGAGAGACCCAGTACTTC. Translating gives CASQVAGGETQYF.

The chain has TRBV4-2 and TRBJ1-1; a possible D gene is TRBD1 (5 bases). V lost 1 base to trimming and J lost 6 bases, with 27 bases between them. The CDR3 has 19 residues. Germline V gene lookup returns CDR1 LGHNA and CDR2 YNFKEQ. CDR3 region: CASSQVATTALRERPEAFF. CDR3 DNA: TGTGCCAGCAGCCAAGTTGCTACGACAGCTCTCCGGGAGAGACCTGAAGCTTTCTTT.

V and J are TRBV5-1 and TRBJ2-1; 12 positions match TRBD2. This CDR3 is built from 17 residues. Per the germline V gene, CDR1 is SGHRS and CDR2 is YFSETQ. V was pared by 2 bases and J by 6 bases, with 9 bases of the junction left unmatched. The CDR3 spells CASSLGPSGGAGNEQFF. As DNA, the CDR3 is TGCGCCAGCAGCTTAGGTCCTAGCGGGGGGGCCGGCAATGAGCAGTTCTTC.

V and J are TRBV30 and TRBJ2-7; unclear D gene. This CDR3 contains 17 residues. The germline V gene encodes CDR1 GTSNPN and CDR2 SVGIG (reference sequence). Trimming left V 3 bases short and J 6 bases short, with 27 bases between. The CDR3 region is CAWSLGYFFGSPTEQYF. Here the CDR3 DNA reads TGTGCCTGGAGCCTAGGTTATTTTTTTGGTTCCCCGACCGAGCAGTACTTC. Full variable domain (remainder filled in from reference TRBV30 and TRBJ2-7): SQTIHQWPATLVQPVGSPLSLECTVEGTSNPNLYWYRQAAGRGLQLLFYSVGIGQISSEVPQNLSASRPQDRQFILSSKKLLLSDSGFYLCAWSLGYFFGSPTEQYFGPGTRLTVT.